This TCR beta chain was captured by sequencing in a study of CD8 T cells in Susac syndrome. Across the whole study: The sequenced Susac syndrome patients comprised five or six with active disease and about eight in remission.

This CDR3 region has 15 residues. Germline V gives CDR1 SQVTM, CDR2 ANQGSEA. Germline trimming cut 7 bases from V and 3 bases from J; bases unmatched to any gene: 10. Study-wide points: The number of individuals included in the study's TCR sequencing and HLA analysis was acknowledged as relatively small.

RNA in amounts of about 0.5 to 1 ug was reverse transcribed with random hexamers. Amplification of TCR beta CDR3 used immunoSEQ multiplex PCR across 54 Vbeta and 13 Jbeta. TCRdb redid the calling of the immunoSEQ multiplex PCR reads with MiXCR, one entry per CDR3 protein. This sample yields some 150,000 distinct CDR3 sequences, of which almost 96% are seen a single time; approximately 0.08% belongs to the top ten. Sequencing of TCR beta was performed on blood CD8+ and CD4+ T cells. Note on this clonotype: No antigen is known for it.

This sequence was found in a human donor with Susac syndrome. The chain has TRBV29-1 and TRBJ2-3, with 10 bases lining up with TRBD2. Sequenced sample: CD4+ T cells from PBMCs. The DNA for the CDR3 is TGCAGCGCTTGGGGTAGCGGGAGGACGACAGATACGCAGTATTTT. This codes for CSAWGSGRTTDTQYF.